The next 24 T cell receptor beta chains were all read from a single sample in a study of cytomegalovirus exposure and HLA in healthy donors. The PCR used 60 Vbeta and 13 Jbeta primers. TCRdb's copy holds only in-frame clones and misses some; the assay was immunoSEQ multiplex PCR. The profile shows some 130,000 clones, around three quarters of them singletons. Specimen: PBMCs. These receptors were taken from a young man in good health.

This chain uses TRBV6-1 with TRBJ2-1, with D possibly TRBD2 on 5 matching bases. V lost 1 base and J lost 0, with 16 bases in between. Germline CDR1 is MNHNS and CDR2 is SASEGT. The CDR3 has 18 residues. This CDR3 reads CASSEGPLGSGSYNEQFF. The CDR3 nucleotides are TGTGCCAGCAGTGAAGGCCCTTTGGGAAGCGGCTCCTACAATGAGCAGTTCTTC.

In this sample, this clone turned up once. CDR3 loop: CASSQGSQAGDTQYF. CDR3 nucleotides: TGCGCCAGCAGCCAAGGGAGCCAAGCGGGGGATACGCAGTATTTT. The chain uses TRBV4-3 and TRBJ2-3; 7 bases match TRBD2. This CDR3 contains 15 residues. The ends lost 1 base at V and 6 bases at J; junction bases unmatched: 7. Germline V gives CDR1 LGHNA, CDR2 YSLEER.

The J gene is TRBJ2-7, the V gene TRBV9; TRBD1 matches at 7 bases. CDR3 length equals 15 residues. With 3 bases clipped from V and 0 bases from J, the junction kept 6 bases outside the gene matches. Germline CDR1 reads SGDLS; CDR2 reads YYNGEE. The CDR3 spells CASSGRDSLSYEQYF. DNA for the CDR3: TGTGCCAGCAGCGGCCGGGACAGCCTCTCCTACGAGCAGTACTTC.

The chain joins TRBV2 to TRBJ2-2, with 8 bases matching TRBD1. Germline trimming cut 6 bases from V and 4 bases from J; bases unmatched to any gene: 7. Per the germline V gene, CDR1 is SNHLY and CDR2 is FYNNEI. This CDR3 is 15 amino acids long. CDR3 in amino acids: CASSQTGVATGELFF. CDR3 in DNA: TGTGCCAGCAGCCAGACAGGGGTCGCCACCGGGGAGCTGTTTTTT.

CDR3 protein: CAIRHTGTGTYEQYF. The CDR3, as DNA: TGTGCCATCAGACACACCGGGACAGGGACCTACGAGCAGTACTTC. This chain uses TRBV10-3 with TRBJ2-7, with 9 bases that match TRBD1. The trim removed 6 bases at V and 2 bases at J, leaving 8 bases unmatched. CDR3 length: 15 amino acids. Germline V gene sequence: CDR1 ENHRY, CDR2 SYGVKD.

The chain carries TRBV28 and TRBJ2-2; TRBD2 agrees at 12 bases. The CDR3 extends over 15 amino acids. J lost 7 bases, V lost 8 bases, and 8 bases had no gene match. Germline-derived CDR1 and CDR2 are MDHEN and SYDVKM. CDR3 DNA: TGTGCCAGCCGGCCGGCTAGCGGGAGGGACGGGGAGCTGTTTTTT. This sequence encodes CASRPASGRDGELFF.

In regard to this clone: At one of its ends the junction is not consistent with the germline gene, which may arise from a read error. As DNA, the CDR3 is TGCAGCGTCCAAAAGGACAGAAACTTTGGCTACACCTTC. It encodes CSVQKDRNFGYTF. The chain couples TRBV29-1 to TRBJ1-2, with D perhaps TRBD1 (6 bases). The CDR3 is 13 residues long. The germline V gene has CDR1 SQVTM and CDR2 ANQGSEA.

The V call is TRBV19, the J call TRBJ1-1; 10 nucleotides line up with TRBD1. The CDR3 loop spans 16 amino acids. Germline V CDR1 and CDR2: LNHDA, SQIVND (reference sequence). Germline trimming cut 5 bases from V and 6 bases from J; bases unmatched to any gene: 12. CDR3 sequence reads: CASSRSWTGGGSEAFF. For the CDR3, the DNA is TGTGCCAGTAGTCGATCCTGGACAGGGGGGGGCTCTGAAGCTTTCTTT.

V usage is TRBV5-4 and J usage is TRBJ2-7; TRBD2 matches at 9 bases. The CDR3 loop spans 15 amino acids. J lost 2 bases, V lost 3 bases, and 6 bases had no gene match. CDR1 and CDR2 (germline): SGHNT, YYREEE (reference sequence). The CDR3 sequence: CASSWGAGGPYEQYF. CDR3 bases: TGTGCCAGCAGCTGGGGGGCGGGAGGGCCCTACGAGCAGTACTTC.

The rearrangement joins TRBV28 to TRBJ1-1; unclear D gene. Trimming removed 8 bases from V and 1 base from J, with 11 bases in between. The CDR3 sequence is 13 residues long. Germline V gene data show CDR1 as MDHEN and CDR2 as SYDVKM. The DNA of the CDR3 is TGTGCCAGCCAAAATACAGAGAACACTGAAGCTTTCTTT. It specifies CASQNTENTEAFF.

CDR3 sequence reads: CASSQDALAGSSYNEQFF. The DNA of the CDR3 is TGTGCCAGCAGCCAAGATGCACTAGCGGGAAGCTCCTACAATGAGCAGTTCTTC. This chain joins TRBV4-2 and TRBJ2-1; 10 bases match TRBD2. J lost 0 bases, V lost 0 bases, and 5 bases had no gene match. The germline gives CDR1 LGHNA, CDR2 YNFKEQ. The CDR3 runs 18 residues.

The chain recombines TRBV7-3 with TRBJ1-1; possible D gene TRBD1, 6 bases. Per germline, CDR1 SGHTA and CDR2 FQGTGA. The CDR3 has 16 residues. Trimming cost V 5 bases and J 6 bases, with 22 bases left between them. The CDR3 spells CASSHDGVGGASEAFF. The DNA for the CDR3 is TGTGCCAGCAGCCACGATGGGGTTGGGGGGGCGTCTGAAGCTTTCTTT. Looking up the rest from reference TRBV7-3 and TRBJ1-1 gives the full variable domain: GAGVSQTPSNKVTEKGKYVELRCDPISGHTALYWYRQSLGQGPEFLIYFQGTGAADDSGLPNDRFFAVRPEGSVSTLKIQRTERGDSAVYLCASSHDGVGGASEAFFGQGTRLTVV.

The gene calls are TRBV5-1 and TRBJ1-4, with 8 bases fitting TRBD1. Germline trimming cut 4 bases from V and 3 bases from J; bases unmatched to any gene: 5. The length of the CDR3 is 15 residues. CDR1 is SGHRS, CDR2 YFSETQ, per germline. The CDR3 DNA sequence: TGCGCCAGCAGCACACAGGGGGTTTCTAATGAAAAACTGTTTTTT. Its translation is CASSTQGVSNEKLFF.

The chain combines TRBV19 with TRBJ1-1; D uncertain. Germline V gene lookup returns CDR1 LNHDA and CDR2 SQIVND (reference sequence). CDR3 length: 13 amino acids. The germline V and J ends were trimmed by 0 bases and 10 bases, with 12 bases remaining between them. The CDR3 bases are TGTGCCAGTAGTATAGATCCCTTAAAGCGAGCTTTCTTT. It specifies CASSIDPLKRAFF.

V usage is TRBV28 and J usage is TRBJ2-1; 7 positions match TRBD2. The V segment lost 7 bases and the J segment 6 bases; nucleotides outside the gene matches: 12. Germline V lookup: CDR1 MDHEN, CDR2 SYDVKM. The CDR3 sequence is 15 residues long. Written as DNA, the CDR3 is TGTGCCAGCACCCCATATGGACTAGTCCTCAATGAGCAGTTCTTC. It specifies CASTPYGLVLNEQFF.

The chain uses TRBV28 and TRBJ1-1; D is unresolved. CDR3 length: 12 amino acids. Trimming shortened V by 2 bases and J by 1 base, and 2 bases separated the two germline ends. Germline V gene lookup returns CDR1 MDHEN and CDR2 SYDVKM. This chain's CDR3 is CASSLQNTEAFF. The CDR3 coding sequence is TGTGCCAGCAGTTTACAGAACACTGAAGCTTTCTTT.

The chain uses TRBV15 and TRBJ2-1, with a weak D call TRBD2 (6 bases). V was pared by 0 bases and J by 10 bases, with 16 bases between. Germline CDR1 LNHNV, CDR2 YYDKDF (reference sequence). The CDR3 consists of 15 residues. Here the CDR3 reads CATSRDGLARGEQFF. The CDR3 nucleotides are TGTGCCACCAGCAGAGATGGGCTAGCCCGGGGGGAGCAGTTCTTC. Combining the CDR3 with reference TRBV15 and TRBJ2-1 gives the whole variable domain DAMVIQNPRYQVTQFGKPVTLSCSQTLNHNVMYWYQQKSSQAPKLLFHYYDKDFNNEADTPDNFQSRRPNTSFCFLDIRSPGLGDTAMYLCATSRDGLARGEQFFGPGTRLTVL.

The chain carries TRBV11-2 and TRBJ1-2, with TRBD1 as a possible D gene (5 bases). Trimming cost V 1 base and J 2 bases, with 14 bases left between them. The CDR3 loop spans 16 amino acids. Per the germline V gene, CDR1 is SGHAT and CDR2 is FQNNGV. The CDR3 coding sequence is TGTGCCAGCAGCTTAGCGTCTCCAGGGATAAACTATGGCTACACCTTC. Residues: CASSLASPGINYGYTF.

The chain combines TRBV4-3 with TRBJ1-5, with 9 bases that match TRBD1. Germline values: CDR1 LGHNA, CDR2 YSLEER. Trimming cost V 0 bases and J 1 base; bases outside gene matches: 7. The CDR3 is 18 amino acids. The CDR3, as DNA: TGCGCCAGCAGCCAAGATTCAGGGACAGGGCGAAGCAATCAGCCCCAGCATTTT. Translation: CASSQDSGTGRSNQPQHF.

This chain uses TRBV7-6 with TRBJ1-3; 8 nucleotides line up with TRBD1. Looked up from germline, CDR1 is SGHVS and CDR2 is FNYEAQ. This CDR3 is built from 16 residues. J was trimmed by 7 bases and V by 5 bases; bases with no gene match: 13. In nucleotides, the CDR3 is TGTGCCAGCAGCCGGGGGACAGGAGATCTGCGGAACACCATATATTTT. It encodes CASSRGTGDLRNTIYF.

V gene TRBV19 combines with J gene TRBJ1-1, with D perhaps matching TRBD1 (5 bases). The length of the CDR3 is 13 residues. The V and J ends lost 5 bases and 4 bases respectively, with 11 bases between them. Germline V gene sequence: CDR1 LNHDA, CDR2 SQIVND (reference sequence). Here the CDR3 DNA reads TGTGCCAGTAGTCCTGGGGGGGGCACTGAAGCTTTCTTT. Residues: CASSPGGGTEAFF. The variable domain in full, completed from reference TRBV19 and TRBJ1-1, reads DGGITQSPKYLFRKEGQNVTLSCEQNLNHDAMYWYRQDPGQGLRLIYYSQIVNDFQKGDIAEGYSVSREKKESFPLTVTSAQKNPTAFYLCASSPGGGTEAFFGQGTRLTVV.

This clone showed up just once. The CDR3 here is CASSQPGVAGTASNTEAFF. The DNA for the CDR3 is TGCGCCAGCAGCCAACCAGGGGTGGCCGGGACAGCATCCAACACTGAAGCTTTCTTT. The J gene is TRBJ1-1, the V gene TRBV4-3, with TRBD1 identical over 7 bases. CDR3 size: 19 residues. The junction had 17 bases not matched to a gene; V was cut back by 2 bases and J by 2 bases. Germline V gene lookup returns CDR1 LGHNA and CDR2 YSLEER.

The chain couples TRBV5-1 to TRBJ2-1; unclear D gene. Per the germline V gene, CDR1 is SGHRS and CDR2 is YFSETQ. Trimming took off 0 bases at V and 8 bases at J, with 15 bases between the two ends. The CDR3 has 15 amino acids. CDR3 coding DNA: TGCGCCAGCAGCTTGGGTTCGGGTCTGAAGGATGAGCAGTTCTTC. Protein sequence: CASSLGSGLKDEQFF.

The chain combines TRBV2 with TRBJ1-4; 8 bases map to TRBD1. The CDR3 contains 17 residues. The germline V gene has CDR1 SNHLY and CDR2 FYNNEI. V trimming: 6 bases; J trimming: 4 bases; junction bases outside the gene matches: 13. This chain's CDR3 is CASRKGGQGAVNEKLFF. CDR3 coding DNA: TGTGCCAGCAGGAAGGGAGGTCAGGGGGCGGTTAATGAAAAACTGTTTTTT.